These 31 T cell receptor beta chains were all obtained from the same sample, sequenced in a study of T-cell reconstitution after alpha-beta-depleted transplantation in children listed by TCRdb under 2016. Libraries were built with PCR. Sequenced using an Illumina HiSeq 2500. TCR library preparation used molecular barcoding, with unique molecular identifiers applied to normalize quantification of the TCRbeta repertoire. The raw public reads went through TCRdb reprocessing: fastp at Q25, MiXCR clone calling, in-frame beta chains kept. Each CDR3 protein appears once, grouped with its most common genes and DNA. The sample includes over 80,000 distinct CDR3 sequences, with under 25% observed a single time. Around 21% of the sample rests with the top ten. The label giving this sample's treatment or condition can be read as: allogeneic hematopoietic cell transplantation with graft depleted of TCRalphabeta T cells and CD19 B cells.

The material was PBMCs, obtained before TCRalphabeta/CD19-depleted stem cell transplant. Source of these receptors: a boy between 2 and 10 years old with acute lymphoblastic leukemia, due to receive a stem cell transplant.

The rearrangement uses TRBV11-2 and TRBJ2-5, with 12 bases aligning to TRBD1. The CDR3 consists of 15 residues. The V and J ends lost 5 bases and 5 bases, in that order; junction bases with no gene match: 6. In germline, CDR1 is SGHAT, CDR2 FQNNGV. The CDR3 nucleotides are TGTGCCAGCAGCGGGACAGGGGGCGCCAGGGAGACCCAGTACTTC. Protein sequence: CASSGTGGARETQYF.

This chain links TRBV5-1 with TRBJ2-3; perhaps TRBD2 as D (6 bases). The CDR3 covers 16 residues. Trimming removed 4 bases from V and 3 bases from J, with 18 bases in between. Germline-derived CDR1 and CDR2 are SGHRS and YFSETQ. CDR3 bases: TGCGCCAGCAGCCCTACCGGGAGCTTCACTACAGATACGCAGTATTTT. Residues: CASSPTGSFTTDTQYF.

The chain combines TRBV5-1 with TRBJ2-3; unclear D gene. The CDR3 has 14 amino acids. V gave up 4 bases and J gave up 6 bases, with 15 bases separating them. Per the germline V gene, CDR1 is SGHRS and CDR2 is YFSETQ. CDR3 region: CASSAPPEADTQYF. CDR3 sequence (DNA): TGCGCCAGCAGCGCCCCCCCCGAGGCGGATACGCAGTATTTT.

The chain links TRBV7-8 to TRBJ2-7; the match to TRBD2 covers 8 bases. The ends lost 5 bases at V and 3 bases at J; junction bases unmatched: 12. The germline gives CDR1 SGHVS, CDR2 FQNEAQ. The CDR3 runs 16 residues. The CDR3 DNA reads TGTGCCAGCAGCACTAGCGGAGCCTCGGCCCGCTACGAGCAGTACTTC. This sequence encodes CASSTSGASARYEQYF.

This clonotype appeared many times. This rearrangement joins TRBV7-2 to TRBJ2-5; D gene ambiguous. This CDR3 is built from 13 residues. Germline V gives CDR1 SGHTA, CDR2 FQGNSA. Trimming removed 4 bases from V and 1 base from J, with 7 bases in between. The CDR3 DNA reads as TGTGCCAGCAGCTCGGGCCTCCAAGAGACCCAGTACTTC. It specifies CASSSGLQETQYF.

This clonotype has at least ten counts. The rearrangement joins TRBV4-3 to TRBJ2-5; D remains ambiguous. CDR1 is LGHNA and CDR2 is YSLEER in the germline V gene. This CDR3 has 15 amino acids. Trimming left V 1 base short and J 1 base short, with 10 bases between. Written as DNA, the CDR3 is TGCGCCAGCAGCCAAGGATTTTCAGTCCAAGAGACCCAGTACTTC. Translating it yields CASSQGFSVQETQYF.

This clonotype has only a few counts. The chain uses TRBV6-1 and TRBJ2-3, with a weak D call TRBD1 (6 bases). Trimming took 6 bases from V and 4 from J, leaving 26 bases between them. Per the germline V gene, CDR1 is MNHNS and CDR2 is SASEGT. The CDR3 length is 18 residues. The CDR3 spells CASRDLGGTRGFADTQYF. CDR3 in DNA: TGTGCCAGCAGGGACCTTGGTGGAACCAGGGGATTCGCAGATACGCAGTATTTT.

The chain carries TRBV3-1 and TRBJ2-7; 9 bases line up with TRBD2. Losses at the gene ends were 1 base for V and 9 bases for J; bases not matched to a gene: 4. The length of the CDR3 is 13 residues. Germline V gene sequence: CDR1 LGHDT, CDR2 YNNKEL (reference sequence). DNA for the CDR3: TGTGCCAGCAGCCAAGTTCTAGCGGGAATGCAGTACTTC. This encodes CASSQVLAGMQYF.

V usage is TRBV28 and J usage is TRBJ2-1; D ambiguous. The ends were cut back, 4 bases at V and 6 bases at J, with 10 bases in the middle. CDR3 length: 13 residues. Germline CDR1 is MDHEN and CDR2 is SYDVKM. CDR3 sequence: CASSSKLTNEQFF. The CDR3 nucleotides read TGTGCCAGCAGTTCCAAGCTCACCAATGAGCAGTTCTTC.

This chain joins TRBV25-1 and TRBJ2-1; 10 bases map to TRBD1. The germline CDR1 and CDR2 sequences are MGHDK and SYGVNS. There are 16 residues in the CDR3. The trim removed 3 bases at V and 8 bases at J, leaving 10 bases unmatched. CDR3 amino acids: CASSDSGTGVEDEQFF. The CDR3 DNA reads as TGTGCCAGCAGTGATTCCGGGACAGGGGTTGAGGATGAGCAGTTCTTC.

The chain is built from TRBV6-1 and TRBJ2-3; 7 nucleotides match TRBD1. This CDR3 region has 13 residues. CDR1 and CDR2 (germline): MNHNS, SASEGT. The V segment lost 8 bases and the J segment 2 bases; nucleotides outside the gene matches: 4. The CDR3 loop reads CASGDRPTDTQYF. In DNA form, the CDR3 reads TGTGCCAGCGGGGACAGACCCACAGATACGCAGTATTTT.

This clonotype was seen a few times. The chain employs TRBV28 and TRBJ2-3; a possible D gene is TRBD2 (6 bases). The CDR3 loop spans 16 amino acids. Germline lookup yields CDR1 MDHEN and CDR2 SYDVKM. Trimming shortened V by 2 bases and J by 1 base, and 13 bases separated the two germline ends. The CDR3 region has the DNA TGTGCCAGCAGTTTACATAGCGGACCAGGCACAGATACGCAGTATTTT. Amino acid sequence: CASSLHSGPGTDTQYF.

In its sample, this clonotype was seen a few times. Here the CDR3 reads CASSRGRQGTDTQYF. CDR3 sequence (DNA): TGCGCCAGCAGCCGAGGCAGACAGGGCACAGATACGCAGTATTTT. V gene TRBV4-3 combines with J gene TRBJ2-3, with D perhaps matching TRBD1 (6 bases). The germline V gene has CDR1 LGHNA and CDR2 YSLEER. The CDR3 spans 15 residues. Trimming left V 4 bases short and J 1 base short, with 12 bases between.

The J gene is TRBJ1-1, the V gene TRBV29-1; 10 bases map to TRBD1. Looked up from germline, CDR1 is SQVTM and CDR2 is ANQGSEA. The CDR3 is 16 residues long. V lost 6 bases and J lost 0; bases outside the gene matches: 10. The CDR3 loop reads CSVPRDRGFMNTEAFF. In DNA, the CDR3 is TGCAGCGTACCCCGGGACAGGGGCTTCATGAACACTGAAGCTTTCTTT. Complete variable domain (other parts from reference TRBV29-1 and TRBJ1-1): SAVISQKPSRDICQRGTSLTIQCQVDSQVTMMFWYRQQPGQSLTLIATANQGSEATYESGFVIDKFPISRPNLTFSTLTVSNMSPEDSSIYLCSVPRDRGFMNTEAFFGQGTRLTVV.

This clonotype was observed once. CDR3 in DNA: TGTGCCAGCGGGACAGGGTGGGTCACCGGGGAGCTGTTTTTT. This encodes CASGTGWVTGELFF. V and J are TRBV6-1 and TRBJ2-2; 9 bases match TRBD1. The junction had 5 bases not matched to a gene; V was cut back by 8 bases and J by 4 bases. Germline CDR1 MNHNS, CDR2 SASEGT. This CDR3 has 14 amino acids.

The CDR3 loop reads CASSKPGLPGDFF. The CDR3 DNA reads TGTGCCAGCAGCAAACCCGGCCTCCCTGGTGATTTCTTT. V gene TRBV6-1 combines with J gene TRBJ1-1; D is undetermined. The CDR3 spans 13 residues. Germline CDR1 MNHNS, CDR2 SASEGT. V was pared by 6 bases and J by 13 bases, with 21 bases between.

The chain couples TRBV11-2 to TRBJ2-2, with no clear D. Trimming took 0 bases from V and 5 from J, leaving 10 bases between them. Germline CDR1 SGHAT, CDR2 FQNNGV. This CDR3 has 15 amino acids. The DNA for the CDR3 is TGTGCCAGCAGCTTAGAAGGGTACAGTACCGGGGAGCTGTTTTTT. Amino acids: CASSLEGYSTGELFF.

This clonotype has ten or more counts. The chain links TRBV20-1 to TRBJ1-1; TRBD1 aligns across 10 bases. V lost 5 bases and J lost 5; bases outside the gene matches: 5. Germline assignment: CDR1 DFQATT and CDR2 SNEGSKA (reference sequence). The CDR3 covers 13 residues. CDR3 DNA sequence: TGCAGTGCTCACGACAGGGGGCGGACTGAAGCTTTCTTT. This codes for CSAHDRGRTEAFF.

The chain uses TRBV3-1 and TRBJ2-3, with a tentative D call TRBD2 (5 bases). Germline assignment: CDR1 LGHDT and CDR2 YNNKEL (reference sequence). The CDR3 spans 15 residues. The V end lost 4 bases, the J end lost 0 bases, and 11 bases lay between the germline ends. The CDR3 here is CASSPSGISTDTQYF. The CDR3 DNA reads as TGTGCCAGCAGCCCGAGCGGAATTAGCACAGATACGCAGTATTTT.

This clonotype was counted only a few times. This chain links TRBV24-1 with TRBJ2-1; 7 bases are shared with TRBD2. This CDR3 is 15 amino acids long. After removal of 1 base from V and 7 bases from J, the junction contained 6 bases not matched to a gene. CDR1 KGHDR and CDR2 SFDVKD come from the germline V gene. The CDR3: CATSDFAGARNEQFF. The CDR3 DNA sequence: TGTGCCACCAGTGATTTTGCGGGAGCTAGGAATGAGCAGTTCTTC.

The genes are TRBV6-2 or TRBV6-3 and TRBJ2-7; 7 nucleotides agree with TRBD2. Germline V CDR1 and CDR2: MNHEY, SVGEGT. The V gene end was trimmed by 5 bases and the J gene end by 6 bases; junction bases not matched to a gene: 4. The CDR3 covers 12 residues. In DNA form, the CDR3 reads TGTGCCAGCAGTCGGGACTACCGCGAGCAGTACTTC. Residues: CASSRDYREQYF.

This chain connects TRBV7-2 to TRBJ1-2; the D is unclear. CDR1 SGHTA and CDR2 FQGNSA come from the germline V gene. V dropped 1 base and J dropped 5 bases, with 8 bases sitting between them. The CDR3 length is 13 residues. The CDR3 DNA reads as TGTGCCAGCAGCTTAGGGTTATTATATGGCTACACCTTC. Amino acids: CASSLGLLYGYTF.

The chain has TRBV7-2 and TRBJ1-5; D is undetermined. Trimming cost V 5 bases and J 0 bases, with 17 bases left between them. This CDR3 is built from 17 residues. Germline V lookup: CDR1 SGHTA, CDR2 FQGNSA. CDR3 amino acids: CASSTLGGRNSNQPQHF. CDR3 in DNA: TGTGCCAGCAGCACCCTGGGAGGGCGGAATAGCAATCAGCCCCAGCATTTT.

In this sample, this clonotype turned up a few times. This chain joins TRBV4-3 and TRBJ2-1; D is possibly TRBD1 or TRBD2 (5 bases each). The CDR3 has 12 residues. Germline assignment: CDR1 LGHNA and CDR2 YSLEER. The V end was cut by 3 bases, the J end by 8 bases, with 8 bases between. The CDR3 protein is CASSQGTYEQFF. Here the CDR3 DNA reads TGCGCCAGCAGCCAGGGGACGTATGAGCAGTTCTTC.

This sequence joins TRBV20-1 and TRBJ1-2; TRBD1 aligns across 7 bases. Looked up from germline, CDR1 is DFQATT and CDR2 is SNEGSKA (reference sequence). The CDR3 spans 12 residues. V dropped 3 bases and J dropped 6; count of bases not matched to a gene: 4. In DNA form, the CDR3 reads TGCAGTGCTAGTAGGGACAGCAATGGCTACACCTTC. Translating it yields CSASRDSNGYTF.

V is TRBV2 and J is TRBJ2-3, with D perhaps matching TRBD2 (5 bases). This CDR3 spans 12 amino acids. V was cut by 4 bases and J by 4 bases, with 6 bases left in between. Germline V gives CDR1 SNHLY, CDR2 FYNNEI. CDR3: CASSVGADTQYF. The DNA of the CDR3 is TGTGCCAGCAGTGTGGGAGCAGATACGCAGTATTTT.

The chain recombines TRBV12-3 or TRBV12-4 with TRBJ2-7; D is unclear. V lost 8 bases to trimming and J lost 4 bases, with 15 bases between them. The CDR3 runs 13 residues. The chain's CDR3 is CASLPPGKYEQYF. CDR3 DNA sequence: TGTGCCAGCTTGCCCCCAGGAAAATACGAGCAGTACTTC.

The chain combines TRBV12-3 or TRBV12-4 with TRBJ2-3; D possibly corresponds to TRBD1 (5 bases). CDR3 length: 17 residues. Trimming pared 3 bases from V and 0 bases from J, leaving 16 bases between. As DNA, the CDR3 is TGTGCCAGCAGTTTCTGGACACAGCTAACCAGCACAGATACGCAGTATTTT. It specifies CASSFWTQLTSTDTQYF.

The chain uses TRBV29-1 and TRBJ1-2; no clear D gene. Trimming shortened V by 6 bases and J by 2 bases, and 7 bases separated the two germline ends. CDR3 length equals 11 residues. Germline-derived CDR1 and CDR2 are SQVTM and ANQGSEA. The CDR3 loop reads CSVQINYGYTF. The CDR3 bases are TGCAGCGTACAGATAAACTATGGCTACACCTTC.

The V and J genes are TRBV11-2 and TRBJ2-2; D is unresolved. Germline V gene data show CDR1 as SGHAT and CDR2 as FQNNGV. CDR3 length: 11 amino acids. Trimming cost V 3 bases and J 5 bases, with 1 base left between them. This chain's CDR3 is CASSFTGELFF. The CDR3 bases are TGTGCCAGCAGCTTTACCGGGGAGCTGTTTTTT.

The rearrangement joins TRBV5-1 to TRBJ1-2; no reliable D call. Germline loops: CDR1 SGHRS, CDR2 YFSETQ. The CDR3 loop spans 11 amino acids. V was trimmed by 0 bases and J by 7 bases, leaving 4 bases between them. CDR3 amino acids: CASSLAGGYTF. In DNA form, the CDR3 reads TGCGCCAGCAGCTTGGCTGGTGGCTACACCTTC.